This TCR beta chain is drawn from a study of graft-versus-host responses after intestinal transplantation. Study-level points and caveats: Early post-transplant HvG declines tracked with peak circulating GvH clone levels.

This clone occurred once. Its specificity is unknown. Profiling relied on immunoSEQ multiplex PCR, and the TCRdb table lists in-frame clones only, not all of them. The table has roughly 100,000 clones, 91% seen once. The CDR3 extends over 11 amino acids. Per the germline V gene, CDR1 is GTSNPN and CDR2 is SVGIG (reference sequence). With 0 bases removed from V and 14 bases from J, the gap between germline ends came to 10 bases. The clonotype was recovered from a human donor who was the organ donor for an intestinal transplant. V usage is TRBV30 and J usage is TRBJ2-2; D remains unclear. The material was unstimulated CD4+ T cells sorted from spleen or lymph node cells, obtained before transplant. The CDR3 DNA sequence: TGTGCCTGGAGTGTCTTGGGCGAACTGTTTTTT. The encoded protein is CAWSVLGELFF.